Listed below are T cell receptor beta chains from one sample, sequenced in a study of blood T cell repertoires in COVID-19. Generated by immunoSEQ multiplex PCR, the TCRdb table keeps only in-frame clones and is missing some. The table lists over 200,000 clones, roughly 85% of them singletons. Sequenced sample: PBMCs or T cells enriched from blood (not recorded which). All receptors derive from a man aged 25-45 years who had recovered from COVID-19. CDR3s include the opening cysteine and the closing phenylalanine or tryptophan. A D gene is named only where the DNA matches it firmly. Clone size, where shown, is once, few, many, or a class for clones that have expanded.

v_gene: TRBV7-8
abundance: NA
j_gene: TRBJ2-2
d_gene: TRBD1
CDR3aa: CASSLVYRGHGELFF
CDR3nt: TGTGCCAGCAGCTTAGTATACAGGGGGCACGGGGAGCTGTTTTTT

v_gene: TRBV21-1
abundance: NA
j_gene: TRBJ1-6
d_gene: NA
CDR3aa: CASSKVAGNSPLHF
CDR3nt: TGTGCCAGCAGCAAAGTTGCCGGGAATTCACCCCTCCACTTT

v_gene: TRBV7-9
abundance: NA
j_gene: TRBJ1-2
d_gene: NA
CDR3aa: CASSLAGAGGSGYTF
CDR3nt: TGTGCCAGCAGCTTAGCCGGTGCGGGGGGGTCTGGCTACACCTTC

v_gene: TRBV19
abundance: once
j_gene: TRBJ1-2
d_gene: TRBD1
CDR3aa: CASQGFFGDRGRGGDGYTF
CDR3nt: TGTGCCAGTCAAGGGTTCTTTGGGGACAGGGGTCGCGGAGGGGATGGCTACACCTTC

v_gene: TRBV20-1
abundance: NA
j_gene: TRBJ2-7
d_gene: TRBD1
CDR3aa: CSASSGTGYYEQYF
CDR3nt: TGCAGTGCTAGTTCCGGGACAGGGTACTACGAGCAGTACTTC

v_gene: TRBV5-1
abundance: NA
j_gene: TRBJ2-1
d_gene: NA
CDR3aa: CASSLGQPGNEQFF
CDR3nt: TGCGCCAGCAGCTTGGGACAGCCCGGCAATGAGCAGTTCTTC

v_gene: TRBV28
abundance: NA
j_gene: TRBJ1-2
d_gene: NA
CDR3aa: CASRVLGGFYGYTF
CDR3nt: TGTGCCAGCAGGGTACTCGGGGGATTCTATGGCTACACCTTC

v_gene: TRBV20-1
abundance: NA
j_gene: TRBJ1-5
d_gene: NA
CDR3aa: CSASRSPYEYQPQHF
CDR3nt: TGCAGTGCTAGTCGTTCTCCCTACGAGTATCAGCCCCAGCATTTT

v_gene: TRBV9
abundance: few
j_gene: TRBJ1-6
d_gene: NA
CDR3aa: CASSDFQGAISPLHF
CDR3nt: TGTGCCAGCAGCGATTTTCAGGGTGCCATTTCACCCCTCCACTTT

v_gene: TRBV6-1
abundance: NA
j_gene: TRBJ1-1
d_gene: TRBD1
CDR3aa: CASSEVTGLNTEAFF
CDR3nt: TGTGCCAGCAGTGAAGTGACAGGGTTGAACACTGAAGCTTTCTTT

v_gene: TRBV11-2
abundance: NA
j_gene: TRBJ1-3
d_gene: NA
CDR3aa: CASSLAAGRGGNTIYF
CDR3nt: TGTGCCAGCAGCTTAGCCGCGGGCAGGGGTGGAAACACCATATATTTT

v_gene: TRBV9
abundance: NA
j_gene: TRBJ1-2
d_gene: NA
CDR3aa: CASSARTANYGYTF
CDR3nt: TGTGCCAGCAGCGCTCGGACAGCTAACTATGGCTACACCTTC

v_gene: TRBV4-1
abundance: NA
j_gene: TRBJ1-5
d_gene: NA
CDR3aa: CASSQDGQSDQPQHF
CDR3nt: TGCGCCAGCAGCCAAGACGGCCAGAGCGATCAGCCCCAGCATTTT

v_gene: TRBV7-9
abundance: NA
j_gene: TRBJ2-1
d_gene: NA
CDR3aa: CASSFYGNNEQFF
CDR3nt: TGTGCCAGCAGCTTTTACGGTAACAATGAGCAGTTCTTC

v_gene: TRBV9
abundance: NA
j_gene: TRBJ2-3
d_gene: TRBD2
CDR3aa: CASSVASGGTDTQYF
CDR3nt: TGTGCCAGCAGCGTAGCAAGCGGGGGCACAGATACGCAGTATTTT

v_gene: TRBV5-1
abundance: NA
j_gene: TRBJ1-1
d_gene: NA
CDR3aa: CASSSVGGGSEAFF
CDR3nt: TGCGCCAGCAGCTCAGTGGGAGGGGGGAGTGAAGCTTTCTTT

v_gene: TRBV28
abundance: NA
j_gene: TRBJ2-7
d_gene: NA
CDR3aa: CASSFPSYEQYF
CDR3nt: TGTGCCAGCAGTTTTCCTTCCTACGAGCAGTACTTC

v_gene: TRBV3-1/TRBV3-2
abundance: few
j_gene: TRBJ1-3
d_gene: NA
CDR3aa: CASSQYTGISRDTIYF
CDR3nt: TGTGCCAGCAGCCAGTATACCGGGATCTCACGGGACACCATATATTTT

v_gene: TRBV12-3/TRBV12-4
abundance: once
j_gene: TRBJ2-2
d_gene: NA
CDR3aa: CASRKGDTGELFF
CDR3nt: TGTGCCAGCAGGAAGGGGGACACCGGGGAGCTGTTTTTT

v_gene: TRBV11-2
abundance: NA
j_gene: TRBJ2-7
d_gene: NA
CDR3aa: CASRRSTYEQYF
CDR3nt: TGTGCCAGCAGACGATCTACCTACGAGCAGTACTTC

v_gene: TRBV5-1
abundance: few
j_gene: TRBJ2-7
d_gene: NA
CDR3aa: CASSLYGENEQYF
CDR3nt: TGCGCCAGCAGCTTGTATGGGGAGAACGAGCAGTACTTC

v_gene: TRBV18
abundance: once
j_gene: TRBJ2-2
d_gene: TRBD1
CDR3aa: CASSPLDRGNANTGELFF
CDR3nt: TGTGCCAGCTCACCGCTGGACAGGGGGAACGCGAACACCGGGGAGCTGTTTTTT

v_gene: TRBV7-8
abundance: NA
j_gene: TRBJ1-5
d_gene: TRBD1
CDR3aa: CASSRDSQRPQHF
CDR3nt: TGTGCCAGCAGCCGGGACAGTCAAAGGCCCCAGCATTTT

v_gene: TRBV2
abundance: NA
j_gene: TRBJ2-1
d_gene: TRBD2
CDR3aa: CASRVTSGNEQFF
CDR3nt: TGTGCCAGCAGGGTGACTAGCGGCAATGAGCAGTTCTTC

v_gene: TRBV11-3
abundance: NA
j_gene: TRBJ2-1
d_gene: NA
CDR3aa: CASSSRGVDNNEQFF
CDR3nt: TGTGCCAGCAGCTCGCGGGGTGTAGACAACAATGAGCAGTTCTTC

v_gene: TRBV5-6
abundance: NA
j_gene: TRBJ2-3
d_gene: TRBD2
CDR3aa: CASSRTSGRLWADTQYF
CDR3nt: TGTGCCAGCAGCAGGACTAGCGGCCGCCTGTGGGCAGATACGCAGTATTTT

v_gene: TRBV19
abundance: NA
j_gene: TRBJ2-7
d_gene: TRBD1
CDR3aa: CASSTGPQGAWEQYF
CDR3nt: TGTGCCAGTAGTACGGGCCCCCAGGGGGCTTGGGAGCAGTACTTC

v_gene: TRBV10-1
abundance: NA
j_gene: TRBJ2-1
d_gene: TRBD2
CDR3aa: CASRSGSTGDEQFF
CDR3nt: TGCGCCAGCAGGAGCGGGAGTACGGGGGATGAGCAGTTCTTC

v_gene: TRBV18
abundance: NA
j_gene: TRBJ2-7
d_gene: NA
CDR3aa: CASSPQGQGFDEQYF
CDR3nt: TGTGCCAGCTCACCTCAGGGGCAGGGTTTTGACGAGCAGTACTTC

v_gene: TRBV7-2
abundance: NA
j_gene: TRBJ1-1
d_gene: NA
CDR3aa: CASSLDGYTEAFF
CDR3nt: TGTGCCAGCAGCTTAGACGGGTACACTGAAGCTTTCTTT

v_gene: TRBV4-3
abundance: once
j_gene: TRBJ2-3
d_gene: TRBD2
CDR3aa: CASSPHRSGGARNTQYF
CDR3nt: TGCGCCAGCAGCCCACATCGTAGCGGGGGGGCCCGAAATACGCAGTATTTT

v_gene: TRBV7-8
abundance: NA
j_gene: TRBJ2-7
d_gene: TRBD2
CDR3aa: CASSLGGGQTWEQYF
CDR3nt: TGTGCCAGCAGCTTAGGGGGGGGTCAAACTTGGGAGCAGTACTTC

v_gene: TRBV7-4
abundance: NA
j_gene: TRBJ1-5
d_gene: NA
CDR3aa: CASTDGKGGGSNQPQHF
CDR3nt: TGTGCCAGCACCGACGGAAAAGGGGGGGGCAGCAATCAGCCCCAGCATTTT

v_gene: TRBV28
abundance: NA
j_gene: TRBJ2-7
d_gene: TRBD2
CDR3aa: CASSLIEFGASGRAYEQYF
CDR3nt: TGTGCCAGCAGCTTAATTGAATTTGGGGCTAGCGGGAGGGCCTACGAGCAGTACTTC

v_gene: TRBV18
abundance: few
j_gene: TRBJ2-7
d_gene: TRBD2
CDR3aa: CASSPPRTSREQYF
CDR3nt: TGTGCCAGCTCACCACCTAGGACTAGCCGCGAGCAGTACTTC

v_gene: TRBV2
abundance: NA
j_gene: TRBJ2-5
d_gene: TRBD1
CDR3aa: CASKQGSETQYF
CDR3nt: TGTGCCAGTAAACAGGGGTCAGAGACCCAGTACTTC

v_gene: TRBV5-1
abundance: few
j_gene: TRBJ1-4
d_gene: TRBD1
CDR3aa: CASSPQGGNEKLFF
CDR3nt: TGCGCCAGCAGCCCACAGGGGGGCAATGAAAAACTGTTTTTT

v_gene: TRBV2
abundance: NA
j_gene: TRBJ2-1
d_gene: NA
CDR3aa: CASSGGGAQEQFF
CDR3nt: TGTGCCAGCAGTGGGGGAGGAGCCCAAGAGCAGTTCTTC

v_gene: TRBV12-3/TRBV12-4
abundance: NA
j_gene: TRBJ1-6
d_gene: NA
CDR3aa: CASSFQEAPLHF
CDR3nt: TGTGCCAGCAGTTTTCAGGAGGCACCCCTCCACTTT

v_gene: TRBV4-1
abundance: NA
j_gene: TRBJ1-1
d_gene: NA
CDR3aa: CASSQLPLGGRAFF
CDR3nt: TGCGCCAGCAGCCAACTTCCGCTTGGAGGACGCGCTTTCTTT